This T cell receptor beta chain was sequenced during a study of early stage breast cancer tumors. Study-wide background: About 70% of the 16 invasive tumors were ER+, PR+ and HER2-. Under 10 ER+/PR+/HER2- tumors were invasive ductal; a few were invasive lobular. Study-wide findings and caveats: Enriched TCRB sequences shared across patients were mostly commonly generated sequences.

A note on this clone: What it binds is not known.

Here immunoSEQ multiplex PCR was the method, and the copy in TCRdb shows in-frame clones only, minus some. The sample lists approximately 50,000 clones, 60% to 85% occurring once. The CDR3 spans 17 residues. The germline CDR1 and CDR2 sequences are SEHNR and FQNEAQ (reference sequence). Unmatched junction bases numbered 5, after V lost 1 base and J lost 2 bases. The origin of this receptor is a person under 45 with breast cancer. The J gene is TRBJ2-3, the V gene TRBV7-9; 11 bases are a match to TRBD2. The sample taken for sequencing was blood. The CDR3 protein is CASSLDPSGRSTDTQYF. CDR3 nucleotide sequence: TGTGCCAGCAGCTTAGATCCTAGCGGGAGGTCCACAGATACGCAGTATTTT.